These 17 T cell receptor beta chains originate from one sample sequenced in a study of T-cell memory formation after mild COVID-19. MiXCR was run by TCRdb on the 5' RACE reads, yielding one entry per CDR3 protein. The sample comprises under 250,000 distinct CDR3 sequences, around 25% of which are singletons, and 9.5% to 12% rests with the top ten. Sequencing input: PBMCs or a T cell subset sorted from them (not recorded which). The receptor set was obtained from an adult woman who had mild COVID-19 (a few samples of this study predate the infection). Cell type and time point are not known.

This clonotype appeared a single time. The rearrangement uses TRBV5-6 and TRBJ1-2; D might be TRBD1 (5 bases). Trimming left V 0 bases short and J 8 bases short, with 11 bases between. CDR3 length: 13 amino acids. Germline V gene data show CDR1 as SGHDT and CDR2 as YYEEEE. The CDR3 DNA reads TGTGCCAGCAGCTTGGTGGGGGTTACAGGCTACACCTTC. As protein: CASSLVGVTGYTF.

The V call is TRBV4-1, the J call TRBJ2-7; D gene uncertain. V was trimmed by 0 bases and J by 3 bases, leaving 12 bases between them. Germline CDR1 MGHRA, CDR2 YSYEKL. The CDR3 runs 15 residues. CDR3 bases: TGCGCCAGCAGCCAAGAGACGGGTTTTGTCTACGAGCAGTACTTC. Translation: CASSQETGFVYEQYF.

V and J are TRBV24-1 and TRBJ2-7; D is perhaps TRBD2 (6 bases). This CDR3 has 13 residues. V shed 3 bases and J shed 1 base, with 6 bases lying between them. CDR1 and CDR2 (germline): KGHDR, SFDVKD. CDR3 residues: CATSDGGSYEQYF. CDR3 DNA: TGTGCCACCAGTGATGGGGGGTCCTACGAGCAGTACTTC.

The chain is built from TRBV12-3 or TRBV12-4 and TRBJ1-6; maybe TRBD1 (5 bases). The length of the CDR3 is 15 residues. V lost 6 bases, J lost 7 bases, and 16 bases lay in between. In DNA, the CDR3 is TGTGCCAGCAGCCCCAGGGCAGGGCGGAATTCACCCCTCCACTTT. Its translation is CASSPRAGRNSPLHF.

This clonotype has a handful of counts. CDR3 protein: CAISELDSGPGELFF. Written as DNA, the CDR3 is TGTGCCATCAGTGAGTTGGACAGTGGACCCGGGGAGCTGTTTTTT. The rearrangement links TRBV10-3 to TRBJ2-2; possibly TRBD1 for D (6 bases). With 1 base removed from V and 6 bases from J, the gap between germline ends came to 12 bases. Germline-derived CDR1 and CDR2 are ENHRY and SYGVKD. The CDR3 length is 15 residues.

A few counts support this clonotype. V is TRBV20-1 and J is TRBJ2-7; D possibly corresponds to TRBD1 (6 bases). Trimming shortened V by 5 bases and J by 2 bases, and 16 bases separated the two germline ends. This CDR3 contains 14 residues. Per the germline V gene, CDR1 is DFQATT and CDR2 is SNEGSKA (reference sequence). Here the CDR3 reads CSAATGTHPYEQYF. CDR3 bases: TGCAGTGCTGCCACCGGGACACATCCCTACGAGCAGTACTTC.

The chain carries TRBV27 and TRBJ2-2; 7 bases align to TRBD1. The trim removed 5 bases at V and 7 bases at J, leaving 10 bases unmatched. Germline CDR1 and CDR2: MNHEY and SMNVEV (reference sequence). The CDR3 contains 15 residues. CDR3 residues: CASSTRQGSFGELFF. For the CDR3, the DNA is TGTGCCAGCAGTACCCGACAGGGTTCTTTCGGGGAGCTGTTTTTT.

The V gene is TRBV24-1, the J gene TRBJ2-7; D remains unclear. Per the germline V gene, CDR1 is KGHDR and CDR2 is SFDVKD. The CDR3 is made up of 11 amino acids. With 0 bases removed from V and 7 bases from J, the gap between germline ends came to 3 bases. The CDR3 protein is CATSDLGEQYF. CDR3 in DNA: TGTGCCACCAGTGATTTGGGGGAGCAGTACTTC.

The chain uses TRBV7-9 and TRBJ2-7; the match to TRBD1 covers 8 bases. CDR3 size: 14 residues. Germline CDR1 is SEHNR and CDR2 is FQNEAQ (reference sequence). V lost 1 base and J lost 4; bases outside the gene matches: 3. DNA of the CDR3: TGTGCCAGCAGCTTAGGCAGGGGGCAATACGAGCAGTACTTC. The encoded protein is CASSLGRGQYEQYF.

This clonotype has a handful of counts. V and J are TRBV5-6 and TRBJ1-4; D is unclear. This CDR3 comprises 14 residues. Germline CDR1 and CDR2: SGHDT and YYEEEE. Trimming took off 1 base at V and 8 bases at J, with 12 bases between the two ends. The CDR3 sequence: CASSLSRRLEKLFF. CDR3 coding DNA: TGTGCCAGCAGCTTGAGCCGGAGGCTCGAAAAACTGTTTTTT.

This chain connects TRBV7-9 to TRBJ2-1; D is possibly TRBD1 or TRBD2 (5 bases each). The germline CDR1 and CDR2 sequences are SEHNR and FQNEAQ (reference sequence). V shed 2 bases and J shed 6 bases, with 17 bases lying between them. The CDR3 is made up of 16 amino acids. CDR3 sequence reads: CASSLRTAFGGNEQFF. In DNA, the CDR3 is TGTGCCAGCAGCTTACGTACAGCTTTTGGGGGCAATGAGCAGTTCTTC.

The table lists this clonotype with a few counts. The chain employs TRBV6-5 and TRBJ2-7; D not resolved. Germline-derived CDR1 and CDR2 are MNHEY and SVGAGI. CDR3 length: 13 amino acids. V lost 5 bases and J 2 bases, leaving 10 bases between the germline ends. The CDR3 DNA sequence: TGTGCCAGCAGTCCTTCGTCCCCCTACGAGCAGTACTTC. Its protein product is CASSPSSPYEQYF.

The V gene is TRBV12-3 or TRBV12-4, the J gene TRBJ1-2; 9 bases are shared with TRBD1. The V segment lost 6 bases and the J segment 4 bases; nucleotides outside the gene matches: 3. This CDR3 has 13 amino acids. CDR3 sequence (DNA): TGTGCCAGCAGAAGGACAGGGGTCTATGGCTACACCTTC. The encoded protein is CASRRTGVYGYTF.

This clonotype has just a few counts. The CDR3 loop reads CASRTSSTDTQYF. The CDR3 coding sequence is TGTGCCAGCCGGACTTCTAGCACAGATACGCAGTATTTT. The V gene is TRBV6-5, the J gene TRBJ2-3, with D perhaps TRBD2 (5 bases). The CDR3 sequence is 13 residues long. The germline V and J ends were trimmed by 8 bases and 0 bases, with 9 bases remaining between them. Looked up from germline, CDR1 is MNHEY and CDR2 is SVGAGI.

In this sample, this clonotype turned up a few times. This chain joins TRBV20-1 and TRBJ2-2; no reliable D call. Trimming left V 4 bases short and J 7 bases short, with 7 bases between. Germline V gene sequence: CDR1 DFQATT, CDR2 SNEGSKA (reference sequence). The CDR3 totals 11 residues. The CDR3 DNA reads TGCAGTGCTACTCTATTCGGGGAGCTGTTTTTT. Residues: CSATLFGELFF.

In nucleotides, the CDR3 is TGCGCCAGCAGCCGGGAGAGGGGTACTGGGGCCAACGTCCTGACTTTC. Its protein product is CASSRERGTGANVLTF. The rearrangement uses TRBV4-3 and TRBJ2-6, with D perhaps assigned TRBD1 or TRBD2 (5 bases each). The CDR3 sequence is 16 residues long. Germline values: CDR1 LGHNA, CDR2 YSLEER. Trimming took 4 bases from V and 2 from J, leaving 12 bases between them.

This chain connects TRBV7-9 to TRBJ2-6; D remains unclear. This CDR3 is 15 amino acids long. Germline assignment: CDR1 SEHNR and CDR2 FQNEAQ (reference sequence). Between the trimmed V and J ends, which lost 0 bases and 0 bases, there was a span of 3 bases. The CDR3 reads CASSLAYSGANVLTF. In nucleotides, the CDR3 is TGTGCCAGCAGCTTAGCCTACTCTGGGGCCAACGTCCTGACTTTC.